Following are 2 T cell receptor beta chains from one sample sequenced in a study of OX40 agonist ivuxolimab in advanced cancers. Sequencing used immunoSEQ multiplex PCR; TCRdb keeps in-frame clones, though not all of them. Of 66,000 or so clones in the sample, 70% to 80% were seen once. The sample here was CD4+ or CD8+ T cells sorted from blood, taken in a trial of the OX40 agonist ivuxolimab. These receptors were taken from an adult with an advanced solid tumor such as melanoma, head and neck, liver or kidney cancer.

The chain is built from TRBV9 and TRBJ2-2; tentative D call: TRBD2 (6 bases). V shed 0 bases and J shed 6 bases, with 15 bases lying between them. The germline CDR1 and CDR2 sequences are SGDLS and YYNGEE. CDR3 size: 16 residues. DNA of the CDR3: TGTGCCAGCAGCGTAGCCCTCTCTCGGGGGTCCGGGGAGCTGTTTTTT. The encoded protein is CASSVALSRGSGELFF.

The count of this clone is one. In nucleotides, the CDR3 is TGTGCCAGCAGCCAAGCCGGGACAGGGGTTGAAAAACTGTTTTTT. It yields the protein CASSQAGTGVEKLFF. The chain recombines TRBV4-2 with TRBJ1-4; 10 nucleotides match TRBD1. The V and J ends lost 1 base and 7 bases, in that order; junction bases with no gene match: 3. CDR3 length: 15 amino acids. The germline V gene has CDR1 LGHNA and CDR2 YNFKEQ.